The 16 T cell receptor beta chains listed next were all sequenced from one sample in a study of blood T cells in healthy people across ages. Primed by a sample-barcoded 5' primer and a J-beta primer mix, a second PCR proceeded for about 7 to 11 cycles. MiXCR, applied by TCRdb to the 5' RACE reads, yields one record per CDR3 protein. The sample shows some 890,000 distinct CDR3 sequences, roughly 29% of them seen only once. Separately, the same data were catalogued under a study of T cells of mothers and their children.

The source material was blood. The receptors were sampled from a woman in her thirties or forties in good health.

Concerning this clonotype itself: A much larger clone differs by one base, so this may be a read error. CDR3 region: CSAREFSSPYGYTF. CDR3 in DNA: TGCAGTGCTAGAGAGTTCTCCAGCCCCTATGGCTACACCTTC. The chain employs TRBV20-1 and TRBJ1-2; D gene unclear. The CDR3 covers 14 residues. Germline V gene lookup returns CDR1 DFQATT and CDR2 SNEGSKA (reference sequence). The germline V and J ends were trimmed by 0 bases and 4 bases, with 12 bases remaining between them.

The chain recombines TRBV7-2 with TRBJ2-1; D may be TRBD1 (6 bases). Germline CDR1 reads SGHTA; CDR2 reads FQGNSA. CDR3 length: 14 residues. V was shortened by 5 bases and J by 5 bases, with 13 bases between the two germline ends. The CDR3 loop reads CASSRDRSNNEQFF. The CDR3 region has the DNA TGTGCCAGCAGCAGAGACAGGTCGAACAATGAGCAGTTCTTC.

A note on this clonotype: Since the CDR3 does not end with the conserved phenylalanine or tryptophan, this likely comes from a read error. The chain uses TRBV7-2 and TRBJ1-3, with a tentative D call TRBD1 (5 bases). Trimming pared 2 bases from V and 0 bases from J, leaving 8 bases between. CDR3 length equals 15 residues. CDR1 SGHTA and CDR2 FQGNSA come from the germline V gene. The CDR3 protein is CASSLLGGSGNTIYV. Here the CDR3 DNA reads TGTGCCAGCAGCTTATTGGGGGGCTCTGGAAACACCATATATGTT.

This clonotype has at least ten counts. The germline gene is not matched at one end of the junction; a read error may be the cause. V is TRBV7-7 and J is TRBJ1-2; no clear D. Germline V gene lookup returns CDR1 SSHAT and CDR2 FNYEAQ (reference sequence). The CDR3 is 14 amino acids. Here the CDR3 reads CASSPLRDLYGYTF. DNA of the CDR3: TGTGCTAGCAGCCCTCTGAGGGATCTCTATGGCTACACCTTC.

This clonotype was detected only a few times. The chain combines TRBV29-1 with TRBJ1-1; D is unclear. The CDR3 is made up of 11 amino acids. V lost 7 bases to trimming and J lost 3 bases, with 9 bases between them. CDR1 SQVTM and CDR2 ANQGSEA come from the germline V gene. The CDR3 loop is CSAHDYTEAFF. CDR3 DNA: TGCAGCGCTCATGACTACACTGAAGCTTTCTTT.

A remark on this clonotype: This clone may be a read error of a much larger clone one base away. CDR3 sequence reads: CASSRSTSGGCKTQYF. As DNA, the CDR3 is TGTGCCAGCAGCCGCAGTACTAGCGGGGGTTGCAAGACCCAGTACTTC. The chain joins TRBV4-2 to TRBJ2-5; 11 nucleotides match TRBD2. Germline V gene data show CDR1 as LGHNA and CDR2 as YNFKEQ. V dropped 4 bases and J dropped 6; count of bases not matched to a gene: 10. This CDR3 is 16 amino acids long.

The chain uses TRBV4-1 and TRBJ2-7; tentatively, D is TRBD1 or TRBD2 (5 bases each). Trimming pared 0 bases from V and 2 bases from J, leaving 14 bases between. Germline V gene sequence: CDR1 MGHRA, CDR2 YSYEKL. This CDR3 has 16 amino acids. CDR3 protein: CASSQEGAGTAYEQYF. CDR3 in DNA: TGCGCCAGCAGCCAAGAAGGAGCCGGGACGGCCTACGAGCAGTACTTC.

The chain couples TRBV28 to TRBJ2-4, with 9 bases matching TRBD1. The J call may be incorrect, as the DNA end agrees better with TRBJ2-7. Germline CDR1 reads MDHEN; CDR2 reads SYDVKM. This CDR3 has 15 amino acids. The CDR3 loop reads CASSQSGTGLREQYF. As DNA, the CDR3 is TGTGCCAGCAGTCAGAGTGGGACAGGGCTTCGCGAGCAGTACTTC.

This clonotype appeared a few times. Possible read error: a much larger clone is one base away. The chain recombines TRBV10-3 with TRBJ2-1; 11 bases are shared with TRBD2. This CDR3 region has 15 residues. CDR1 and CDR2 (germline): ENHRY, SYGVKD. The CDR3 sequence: CTTDGLAGGRSEQFF. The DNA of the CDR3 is TGTACCACCGACGGCCTAGCGGGGGGACGTAGTGAGCAGTTCTTC.

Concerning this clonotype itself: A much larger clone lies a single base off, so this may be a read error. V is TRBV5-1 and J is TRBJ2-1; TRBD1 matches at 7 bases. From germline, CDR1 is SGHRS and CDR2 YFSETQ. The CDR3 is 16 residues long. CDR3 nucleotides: TGCGCCAGCAGCTTGGGAGGGGGCGTCTCCCACAATGAGCAGTTCTTC. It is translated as CASSLGGGVSHNEQFF.

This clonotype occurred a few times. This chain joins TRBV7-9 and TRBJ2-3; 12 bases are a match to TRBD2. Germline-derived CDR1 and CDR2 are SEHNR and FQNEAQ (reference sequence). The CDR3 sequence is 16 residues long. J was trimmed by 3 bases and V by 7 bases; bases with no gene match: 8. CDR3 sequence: CASTMTSGGRTDTQYF. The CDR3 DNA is TGTGCCAGCACAATGACTAGCGGGGGACGGACAGATACGCAGTATTTT.

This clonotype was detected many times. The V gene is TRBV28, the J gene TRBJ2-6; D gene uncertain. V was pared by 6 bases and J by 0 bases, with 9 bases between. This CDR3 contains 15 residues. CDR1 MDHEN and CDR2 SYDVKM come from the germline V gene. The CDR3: CASSFAGSGANVLTF. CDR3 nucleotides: TGTGCCAGCAGCTTCGCAGGCTCTGGGGCCAACGTCCTGACTTTC.

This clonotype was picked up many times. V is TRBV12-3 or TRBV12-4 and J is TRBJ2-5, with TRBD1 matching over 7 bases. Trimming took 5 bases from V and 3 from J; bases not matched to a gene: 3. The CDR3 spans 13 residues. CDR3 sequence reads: CASSRTGEETQYF. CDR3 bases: TGTGCCAGCAGTCGGACAGGAGAAGAGACCCAGTACTTC.

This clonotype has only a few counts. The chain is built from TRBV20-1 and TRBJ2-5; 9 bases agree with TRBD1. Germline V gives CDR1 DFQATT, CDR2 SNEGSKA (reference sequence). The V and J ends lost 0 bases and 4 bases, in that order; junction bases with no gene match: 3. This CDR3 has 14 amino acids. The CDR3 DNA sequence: TGCAGTGCTAGAGATGGGACAGGGCGAGAGACCCAGTACTTC. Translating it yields CSARDGTGRETQYF.

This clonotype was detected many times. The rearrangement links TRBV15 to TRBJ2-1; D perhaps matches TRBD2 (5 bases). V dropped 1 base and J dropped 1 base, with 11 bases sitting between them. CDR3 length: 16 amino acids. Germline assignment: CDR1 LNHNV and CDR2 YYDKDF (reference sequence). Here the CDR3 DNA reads TGTGCCACCAGCAGAGGGGCACTAGGGTCCTACAATGAGCAGTTCTTC. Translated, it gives CATSRGALGSYNEQFF. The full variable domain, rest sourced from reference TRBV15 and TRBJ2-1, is DAMVIQNPRYQVTQFGKPVTLSCSQTLNHNVMYWYQQKSSQAPKLLFHYYDKDFNNEADTPDNFQSRRPNTSFCFLDIRSPGLGDTAMYLCATSRGALGSYNEQFFGPGTRLTVL.

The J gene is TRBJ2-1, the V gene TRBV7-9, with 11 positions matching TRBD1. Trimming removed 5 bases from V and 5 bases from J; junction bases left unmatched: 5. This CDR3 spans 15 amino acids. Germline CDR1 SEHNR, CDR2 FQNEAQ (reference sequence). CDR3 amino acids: CASSLGTGGNNEQFF. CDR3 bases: TGTGCCAGCAGCCTGGGGACAGGGGGGAACAATGAGCAGTTCTTC. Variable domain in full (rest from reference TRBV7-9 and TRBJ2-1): DTGVSQNPRHKITKRGQNVTFRCDPISEHNRLYWYRQTLGQGPEFLTYFQNEAQLEKSRLLSDRFSAERPKGSFSTLEIQRTEQGDSAMYLCASSLGTGGNNEQFFGPGTRLTVL.